Detailed here is one TCR beta chain. V lost 0 bases and J lost 6, with 17 bases in between. This CDR3 is 17 amino acids long. This entry belongs to a study of T cells after yellow fever vaccination. A 5'RACE template-switching step, the method used to make TCR cDNA, added a universal primer site and UMIs. TCRdb redid the calling of the 5' RACE reads with MiXCR, one entry per CDR3 protein. The repertoire has just under 600,000 distinct CDR3 sequences, about 14% of them found once; the top ten carry around an eighth. The genes are TRBV6-7 and TRBJ2-2; D perhaps matches TRBD1 (5 bases). TRBV6-7 is marked as an open reading frame, function uncertain. The clonotype comes from a man younger than 40 who received the YFV17D yellow fever vaccine. The sequences come from PBMCs, collected on the day of the yellow fever booster vaccination. This chain's CDR3 is CASSYSKQEGWAGELFF. DNA for the CDR3: TGTGCCAGCAGTTACTCGAAACAGGAAGGGTGGGCCGGGGAGCTGTTTTTT.